This TCR beta chain was found in a study of blood T cell repertoires in COVID-19. Study-wide background: The United States, Italy and Spain provided the acute and convalescent COVID-19 samples.

Study processing details: Reference gene primer amplification yielded estimated nucleated cell counts. Sequencing was performed with immunoSEQ multiplex PCR; in TCRdb, only in-frame clones are kept and a portion is missing. D and trimming come from the DNA, and the V and J calls and clone size come from that table. The sample consists of 250,000 to 350,000 clones, 85% to 90% of them appearing once. The trim removed 1 base at V and 10 bases at J, leaving 9 bases unmatched. The CDR3 runs to 16 residues. Germline V gene data show CDR1 as PRHDT and CDR2 as FYEKMQ (reference sequence). This receptor was taken from a woman aged 50 to 60 with COVID-19, enrolled during active disease. The J gene is TRBJ1-6, the V gene TRBV13, with 8 bases fitting TRBD1. Sequenced: peripheral blood. DNA of the CDR3: TGTGCCAGCAGCTTAGAACAGGGGGTGCGAAGCTCACCCCTCCACTTT. Translated, it gives CASSLEQGVRSSPLHF. The full variable domain, in which reference TRBV13 and TRBJ1-6 provide the parts outside the CDR3, is AAGVIQSPRHLIKEKRETATLKCYPIPRHDTVYWYQQGPGQDPQFLISFYEKMQSDKGSIPDRFSAQQFSDYHSELNMSSLELGDSALYFCASSLEQGVRSSPLHFGNGTRLTVT.